Shown below are 24 T cell receptor beta chains from a single sample sequenced in a study of PD-1 blockade in classical Hodgkin lymphoma. The patients all showed relapse after autologous stem cell transplantation, while their brentuximab vedotin exposure varied. Libraries were prepared by immunoSEQ multiplex PCR; TCRdb keeps only in-frame clonotypes and omits some of them. Of about 21,000 clones detected, more than 60% appear once; the ten largest clones hold approximately 5.8%. Sequences were derived from peripheral blood mononuclear cells (PBMCs), sampled at baseline. Receptor source: a human donor with classical Hodgkin lymphoma.

This chain joins TRBV4-3 and TRBJ1-4, with no clear D. This CDR3 spans 17 amino acids. V lost 1 base and J lost 5, with 17 bases in between. Germline CDR1 reads LGHNA; CDR2 reads YSLEER. CDR3 sequence: CASSQVGKERSNEKLFF. The CDR3 nucleotides read TGCGCCAGCAGCCAAGTGGGAAAGGAAAGGTCAAATGAAAAACTGTTTTTT.

In this sample, this clone turned up once. V gene TRBV6-6 combines with J gene TRBJ1-2, with D perhaps TRBD1 (5 bases). The CDR3 has 14 amino acids. The germline V gene encodes CDR1 MNHNY and CDR2 SVGAGI (reference sequence). Trimming pared 0 bases from V and 8 bases from J, leaving 13 bases between. DNA of the CDR3: TGTGCCAGCAGTTACTCTGGCAGGGAAGGCGGCTACACCTTC. This gives the protein CASSYSGREGGYTF.

The J gene is TRBJ2-7, the V gene TRBV15, with D perhaps TRBD1 or TRBD2 (5 bases each). The V end lost 4 bases, the J end lost 2 bases, and 15 bases lay between the germline ends. CDR3 length: 15 residues. CDR1 and CDR2 (germline): LNHNV, YYDKDF (reference sequence). DNA for the CDR3: TGTGCCACCAGCATGGGGGACCTAGCAACCTACGAGCAGTACTTC. This encodes CATSMGDLATYEQYF. The complete variable domain, with remaining parts taken from reference TRBV15 and TRBJ2-7, reads DAMVIQNPRYQVTQFGKPVTLSCSQTLNHNVMYWYQQKSSQAPKLLFHYYDKDFNNEADTPDNFQSRRPNTSFCFLDIRSPGLGDTAMYLCATSMGDLATYEQYFGPGTRLTVT.

This chain links TRBV5-1 with TRBJ1-1, with D uncertain. Trimming took 4 bases from V and 0 from J, leaving 10 bases between them. Germline assignment: CDR1 SGHRS and CDR2 YFSETQ. The CDR3 has 14 amino acids. CDR3 bases: TGCGCCAGCAGCCCAGCCGGGGTGAACACTGAAGCTTTCTTT. Amino acid sequence: CASSPAGVNTEAFF. Full variable domain (rest looked up from reference TRBV5-1 and TRBJ1-1): KAGVTQTPRYLIKTRGQQVTLSCSPISGHRSVSWYQQTPGQGLQFLFEYFSETQRNKGNFPGRFSGRQFSNSRSEMNVSTLELGDSALYLCASSPAGVNTEAFFGQGTRLTVV.

The V gene is TRBV28, the J gene TRBJ2-7; 7 bases align to TRBD1. J was trimmed by 8 bases and V by 2 bases; bases with no gene match: 6. The CDR3 consists of 13 residues. Germline V gene data show CDR1 as MDHEN and CDR2 as SYDVKM. For the CDR3, the DNA is TGTGCCAGCAGTTTACCGGGACAGCCCAAGCAGTACTTC. Amino acid sequence: CASSLPGQPKQYF.

The genes are TRBV6-6 and TRBJ1-1, with D hard to call. CDR1 is MNHNY and CDR2 is SVGAGI in the germline V gene (reference sequence). The V end lost 4 bases, the J end lost 3 bases, and 6 bases lay between the germline ends. The length of the CDR3 is 12 residues. The CDR3 loop reads CASSFPDTEAFF. In DNA form, the CDR3 reads TGTGCCAGCAGTTTCCCGGACACTGAAGCTTTCTTT.

This clone was seen a few times. The chain uses TRBV7-9 and TRBJ1-2; D not certain. The CDR3 spans 12 residues. The germline V gene encodes CDR1 SEHNR and CDR2 FQNEAQ (reference sequence). V was clipped by 7 bases and J by 5 bases, with 11 bases between them. CDR3 residues: CASTPGNYGYTF. CDR3 bases: TGTGCCAGCACCCCCGGGAATTATGGCTACACCTTC.

About this clone itself: Its ends do not fully match the called genes, so a read error is possible. V gene TRBV7-2 combines with J gene TRBJ1-2; D might be TRBD1 (5 bases). In germline, CDR1 is SGHTA, CDR2 FQGNSA. This CDR3 has 16 residues. Written as DNA, the CDR3 is TGCGCCAGCAGCCAAGTCCTTGCGGGGGAACCCTATGGCTACACCTTC. Translated, it gives CASSQVLAGEPYGYTF.

Points on this clone: The sample holds other DNA sequences that translate to the same CDR3. J is TRBJ1-1 and V is TRBV5-1; a possible D gene is TRBD1 (5 bases). Germline loops: CDR1 SGHRS, CDR2 YFSETQ. The V and J ends lost 3 bases and 4 bases respectively, with 13 bases between them. This CDR3 has 14 amino acids. The CDR3 reads CASSSGQGATEAFF. CDR3 bases: TGCGCCAGCAGCTCGGGGCAGGGAGCCACTGAAGCTTTCTTT.

This clone was seen only a few times. V gene TRBV28 combines with J gene TRBJ2-7; TRBD1 might be the D (6 bases). CDR3 length: 13 residues. Germline CDR1 is MDHEN and CDR2 is SYDVKM. V was clipped by 6 bases and J by 0 bases, with 9 bases between them. This CDR3 is CASSQGTSYEQYF. CDR3 in DNA: TGTGCCAGCAGCCAGGGGACCTCCTACGAGCAGTACTTC.

The CDR3 sequence is CASSLAGLAGGDYNEQFF. The DNA for the CDR3 is TGTGCCAGCAGTTTAGCGGGACTAGCGGGAGGAGACTACAATGAGCAGTTCTTC. The chain carries TRBV27 and TRBJ2-1, with 15 nucleotides matching TRBD2. Trimming at V came to 2 bases and at J to 3 bases, leaving 5 bases not matched to a gene. The CDR3 contains 18 residues. Germline V CDR1 and CDR2: MNHEY, SMNVEV (reference sequence).

The V and J genes are TRBV6-1 and TRBJ1-1; no clear D. Germline V gene lookup returns CDR1 MNHNS and CDR2 SASEGT. Trimming stripped 2 bases from V and 1 base from J, with 11 bases between. The length of the CDR3 is 15 residues. This chain's CDR3 is CASSEMVARNTEAFF. In nucleotides, the CDR3 is TGTGCCAGCAGTGAAATGGTGGCGAGGAACACTGAAGCTTTCTTT.

The sample holds a few counts of this clone. The chain employs TRBV9 and TRBJ2-7, with no clear D. V was shortened by 4 bases and J by 3 bases, with 5 bases between the two germline ends. CDR1 is SGDLS, CDR2 YYNGEE, per germline. This CDR3 is built from 11 residues. The CDR3 DNA reads as TGTGCCAGCAGCCCCCTCTACGAGCAGTACTTC. It translates to CASSPLYEQYF.

V is TRBV28 and J is TRBJ1-4; D is undetermined. Trimming took 8 bases from V and 6 from J, leaving 13 bases between them. Germline CDR1 reads MDHEN; CDR2 reads SYDVKM. This CDR3 has 13 amino acids. CDR3 sequence reads: CASLRREDEKLFF. The CDR3 DNA reads TGTGCCAGCCTTAGACGGGAAGATGAAAAACTGTTTTTT.

This chain uses TRBV6-1 with TRBJ1-2; D remains unclear. The CDR3 is 13 residues long. V was pared by 10 bases and J by 4 bases, with 16 bases between. Germline-derived CDR1 and CDR2 are MNHNS and SASEGT. CDR3 sequence: CATPPGDFYGYTF. The CDR3, as DNA: TGTGCCACCCCGCCCGGAGACTTCTATGGCTACACCTTC.

This clone is a singleton in its sample. As DNA, the CDR3 is TGTGCCAGCTCACCAGGGGTAGCCGAGCAGTACTTC. Protein: CASSPGVAEQYF. This chain uses TRBV18 with TRBJ2-7; D gene unclear. The germline V gene has CDR1 KGHSH and CDR2 LQKENI. CDR3 size: 12 residues. The V and J ends lost 2 bases and 6 bases respectively, with 8 bases between them.

J is TRBJ2-1 and V is TRBV19; 10 nucleotides match TRBD1. The length of the CDR3 is 14 residues. From germline, CDR1 is LNHDA and CDR2 SQIVND (reference sequence). V shed 7 bases and J 7 bases; nucleotides not matched to a gene: 7. CDR3 coding DNA: TGTGCCAGTACCTCGACAGGGGGCCGTAATGAGCAGTTCTTC. It codes for CASTSTGGRNEQFF.

In DNA form, the CDR3 reads TGTGCCAGCAGCTTAGCGGGAGGTCACACCGGGGAGCTGTTTTTT. It yields the protein CASSLAGGHTGELFF. V and J are TRBV11-3 and TRBJ2-2; 7 nucleotides agree with TRBD2. Looked up from germline, CDR1 is SGHNT and CDR2 is YENEEA. Germline trimming cut 1 base from V and 3 bases from J; bases unmatched to any gene: 2. The CDR3 has 15 residues.

This chain joins TRBV19 and TRBJ1-4; D is uncertain. There are 14 residues in the CDR3. Germline CDR1 and CDR2: LNHDA and SQIVND (reference sequence). V was cut by 3 bases and J by 3 bases, with 8 bases left in between. The DNA for the CDR3 is TGTGCCAGTAGTATCAGGTTTCCTAATGAAAAACTGTTTTTT. Its translation is CASSIRFPNEKLFF.

This clone has a handful of counts. The genes are TRBV2 and TRBJ1-1, with D perhaps matching TRBD1 (5 bases). Germline V lookup: CDR1 SNHLY, CDR2 FYNNEI. Between the trimmed V and J ends, which lost 8 bases and 1 base, there was a span of 23 bases. The CDR3 totals 17 residues. CDR3: CASWSGRDSQGNTEAFF. The CDR3 DNA follows: TGTGCCAGCTGGTCCGGCAGGGACTCTCAAGGGAACACTGAAGCTTTCTTT.

The V gene is TRBV7-2, the J gene TRBJ2-3; TRBD2 is a possible D gene (6 bases). The CDR3 length is 15 residues. Germline V gene lookup returns CDR1 SGHTA and CDR2 FQGNSA. Trimming stripped 1 base from V and 4 bases from J, with 12 bases between. This CDR3 is CASSLDGRSADTQYF. The CDR3 DNA sequence: TGTGCCAGCAGCTTAGATGGGAGGAGCGCAGATACGCAGTATTTT.

The rearrangement joins TRBV28 to TRBJ2-5, with 7 bases aligning to TRBD2. The V gene end was trimmed by 1 base and the J gene end by 3 bases; junction bases not matched to a gene: 5. This CDR3 region has 15 residues. Germline loops: CDR1 MDHEN, CDR2 SYDVKM. The CDR3 here is CASSLFGAGEETQYF. In DNA form, the CDR3 reads TGTGCCAGCAGTTTATTCGGGGCGGGGGAAGAGACCCAGTACTTC.

The chain uses TRBV21-1 and TRBJ1-5; TRBD1 is taken as the D call from the table, unchecked against the DNA. TRBV21-1 is assigned pseudogene status. The CDR3 runs 19 residues. The CDR3 loop reads CASSKALFGDRGSNQPQHF. CDR3 DNA: TGTGCCAGCAGCAAAGCGCTTTTTGGGGACAGAGGTAGCAATCAGCCCCAGCATTTT.

This clone was recorded only once. The V call is TRBV19, the J call TRBJ1-1; unclear D gene. Germline CDR1 and CDR2: LNHDA and SQIVND (reference sequence). The CDR3 runs to 14 residues. The V end lost 3 bases, the J end lost 1 base, and 9 bases lay between the germline ends. The CDR3 here is CASSITRRNTEAFF. DNA of the CDR3: TGTGCCAGTAGTATTACCCGGCGGAACACTGAAGCTTTCTTT.